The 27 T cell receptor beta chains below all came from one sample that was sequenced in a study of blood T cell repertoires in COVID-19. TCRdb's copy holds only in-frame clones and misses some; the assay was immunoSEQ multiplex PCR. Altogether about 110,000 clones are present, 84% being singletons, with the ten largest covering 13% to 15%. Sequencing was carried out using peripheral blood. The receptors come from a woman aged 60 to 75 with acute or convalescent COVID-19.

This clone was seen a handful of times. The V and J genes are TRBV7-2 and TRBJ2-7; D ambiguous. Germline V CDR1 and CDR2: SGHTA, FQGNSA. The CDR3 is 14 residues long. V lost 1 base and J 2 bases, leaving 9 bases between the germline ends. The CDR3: CASSLVAGTYEQYF. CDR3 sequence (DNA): TGTGCCAGCAGCTTAGTTGCAGGTACCTACGAGCAGTACTTC.

CDR3 protein: CASSEGREWSNQPQHF. In nucleotides, the CDR3 is TGTGCCAGCAGTGAAGGCCGGGAGTGGAGCAATCAGCCCCAGCATTTT. The V and J genes are TRBV25-1 and TRBJ1-5; no clear D gene. The CDR3 is 16 amino acids. CDR1 is MGHDK and CDR2 is SYGVNS in the germline V gene. Trimming left V 2 bases short and J 1 base short, with 12 bases between. The whole variable domain, remainder taken from reference TRBV25-1 and TRBJ1-5, is EADIYQTPRYLVIGTGKKITLECSQTMGHDKMYWYQQDPGMELHLIHYSYGVNSTEKGDLSSESTVSRIRTEHFPLTLESARPSHTSQYLCASSEGREWSNQPQHFGDGTRLSIL.

The CDR3 here is CASSLVGLGLAAYNEQFF. The CDR3 bases are TGCGCCAGCAGCTTGGTTGGTTTAGGACTAGCGGCCTACAATGAGCAGTTCTTC. This rearrangement joins TRBV5-1 to TRBJ2-1; 10 bases align to TRBD2. The V gene end was trimmed by 0 bases and the J gene end by 2 bases; junction bases not matched to a gene: 8. Germline V gene sequence: CDR1 SGHRS, CDR2 YFSETQ. This CDR3 spans 18 amino acids.

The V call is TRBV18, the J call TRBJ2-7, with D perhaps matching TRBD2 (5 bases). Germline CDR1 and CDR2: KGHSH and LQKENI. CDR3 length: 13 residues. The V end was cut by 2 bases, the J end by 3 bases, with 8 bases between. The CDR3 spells CASSPGSSYEQYF. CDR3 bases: TGTGCCAGCTCACCAGGGAGCAGCTACGAGCAGTACTTC.

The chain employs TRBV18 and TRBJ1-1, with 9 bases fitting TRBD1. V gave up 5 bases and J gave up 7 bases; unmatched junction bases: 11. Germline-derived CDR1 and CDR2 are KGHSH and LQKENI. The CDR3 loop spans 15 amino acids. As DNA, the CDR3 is TGTGCCAGCTCAGATTCCGGGACAGGGATCCGTGAAGCTTTCTTT. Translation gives CASSDSGTGIREAFF. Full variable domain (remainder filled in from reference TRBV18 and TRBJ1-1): NAGVMQNPRHLVRRRGQEARLRCSPMKGHSHVYWYRQLPEEGLKFMVYLQKENIIDESGMPKERFSAEFPKEGPSILRIQQVVRGDSAAYFCASSDSGTGIREAFFGQGTRLTVV.

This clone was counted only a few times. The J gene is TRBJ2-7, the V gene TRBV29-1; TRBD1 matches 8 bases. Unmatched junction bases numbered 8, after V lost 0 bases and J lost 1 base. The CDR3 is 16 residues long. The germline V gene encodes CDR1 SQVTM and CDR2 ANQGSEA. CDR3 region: CSVEDNQDRESYEQYF. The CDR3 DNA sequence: TGCAGCGTTGAAGATAACCAGGACAGGGAGTCCTACGAGCAGTACTTC.

In DNA, the CDR3 is TGTGCCAGCAGTTACGAAGGGACTAGCGGGGTCCTTGAGCAGTTCTTC. As protein: CASSYEGTSGVLEQFF. The genes are TRBV6-5 and TRBJ2-1; 13 bases fit TRBD2. Germline V gives CDR1 MNHEY, CDR2 SVGAGI. CDR3 length: 16 amino acids. With 2 bases clipped from V and 9 bases from J, the junction kept 7 bases outside the gene matches.

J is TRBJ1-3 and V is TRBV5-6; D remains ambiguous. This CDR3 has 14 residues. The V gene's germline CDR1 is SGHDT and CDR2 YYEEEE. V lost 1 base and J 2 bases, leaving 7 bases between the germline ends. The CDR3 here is CASSLREAGNTIYF. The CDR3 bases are TGTGCCAGCAGCTTGCGGGAAGCTGGAAACACCATATATTTT.

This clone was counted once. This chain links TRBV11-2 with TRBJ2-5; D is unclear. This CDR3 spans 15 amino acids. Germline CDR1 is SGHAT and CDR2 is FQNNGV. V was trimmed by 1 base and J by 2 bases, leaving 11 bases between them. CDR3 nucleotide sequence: TGTGCCAGCAGCTTAGCCCGGCCAGCGCAAGAGACCCAGTACTTC. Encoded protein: CASSLARPAQETQYF.

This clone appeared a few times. The CDR3 loop is CASRGTSANTGELFF. Here the CDR3 DNA reads TGTGCCAGCAGAGGGACTAGCGCGAACACCGGGGAGCTGTTTTTT. The chain carries TRBV6-5 and TRBJ2-2, with 10 bases that match TRBD2. V shed 6 bases, J shed 0 bases, and the junction held 1 base outside the gene matches. Germline V lookup: CDR1 MNHEY, CDR2 SVGAGI. The CDR3 has 15 amino acids.

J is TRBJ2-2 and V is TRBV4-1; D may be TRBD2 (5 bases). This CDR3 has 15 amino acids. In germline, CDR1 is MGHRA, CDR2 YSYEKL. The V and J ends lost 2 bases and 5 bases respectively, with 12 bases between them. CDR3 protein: CASSQPGKRTGELFF. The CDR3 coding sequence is TGCGCCAGCAGCCAACCGGGGAAGAGAACCGGGGAGCTGTTTTTT.

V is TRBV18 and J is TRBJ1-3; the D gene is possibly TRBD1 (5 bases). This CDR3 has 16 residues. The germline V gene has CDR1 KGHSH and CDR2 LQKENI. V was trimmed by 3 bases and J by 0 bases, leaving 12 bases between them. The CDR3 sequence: CASSPETASSGNTIYF. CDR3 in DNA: TGTGCCAGCTCACCGGAGACAGCCAGCTCTGGAAACACCATATATTTT.

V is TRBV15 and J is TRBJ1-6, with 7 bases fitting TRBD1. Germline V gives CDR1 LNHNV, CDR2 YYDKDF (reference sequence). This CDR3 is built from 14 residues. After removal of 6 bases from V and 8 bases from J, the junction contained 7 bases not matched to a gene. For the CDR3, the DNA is TGTGCCACCAGGCACGGACAGGCAGATTCACCCCTCCACTTT. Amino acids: CATRHGQADSPLHF.

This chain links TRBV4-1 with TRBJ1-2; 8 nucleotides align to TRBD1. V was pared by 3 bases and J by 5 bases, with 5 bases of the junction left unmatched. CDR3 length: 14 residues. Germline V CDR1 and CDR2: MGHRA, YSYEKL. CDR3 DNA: TGCGCCAGCAGCCAGGATGGGACAGGTTATGGCTACACCTTC. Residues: CASSQDGTGYGYTF.

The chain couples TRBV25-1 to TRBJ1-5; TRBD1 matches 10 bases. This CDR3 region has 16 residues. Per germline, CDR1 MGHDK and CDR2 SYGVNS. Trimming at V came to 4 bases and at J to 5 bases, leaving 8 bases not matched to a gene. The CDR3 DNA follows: TGTGCCAGCAGTGGCCGACAGGGGGCCGACGATCAGCCCCAGCATTTT. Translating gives CASSGRQGADDQPQHF.

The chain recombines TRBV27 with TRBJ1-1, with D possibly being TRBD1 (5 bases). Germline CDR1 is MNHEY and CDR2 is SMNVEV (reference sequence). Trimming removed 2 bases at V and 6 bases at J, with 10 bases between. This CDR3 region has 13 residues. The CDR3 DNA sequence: TGTGCCAGCAGTTTAACGTCAGGGCCTGAAGCTTTCTTT. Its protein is CASSLTSGPEAFF.

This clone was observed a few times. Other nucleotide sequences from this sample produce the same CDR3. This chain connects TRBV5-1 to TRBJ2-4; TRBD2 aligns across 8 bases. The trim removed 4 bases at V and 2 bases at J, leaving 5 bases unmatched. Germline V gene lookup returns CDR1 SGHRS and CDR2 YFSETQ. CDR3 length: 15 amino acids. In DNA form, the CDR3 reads TGCGCCAGCAGCATAGGGACTAGAACCAAAAACATTCAGTACTTC. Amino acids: CASSIGTRTKNIQYF.

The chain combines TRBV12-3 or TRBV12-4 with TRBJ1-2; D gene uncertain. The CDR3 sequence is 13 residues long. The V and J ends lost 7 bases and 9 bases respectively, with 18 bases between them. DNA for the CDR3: TGTGCCAGCAATACAATCCCCTTTCATAGCTACACCTTC. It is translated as CASNTIPFHSYTF.

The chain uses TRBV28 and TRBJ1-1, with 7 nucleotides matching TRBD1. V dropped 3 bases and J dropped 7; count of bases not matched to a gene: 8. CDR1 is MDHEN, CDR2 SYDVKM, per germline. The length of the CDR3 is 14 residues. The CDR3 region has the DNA TGTGCCAGCAGTTTTGAGGGGGCGGAGGGTGAAGCTTTCTTT. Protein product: CASSFEGAEGEAFF.

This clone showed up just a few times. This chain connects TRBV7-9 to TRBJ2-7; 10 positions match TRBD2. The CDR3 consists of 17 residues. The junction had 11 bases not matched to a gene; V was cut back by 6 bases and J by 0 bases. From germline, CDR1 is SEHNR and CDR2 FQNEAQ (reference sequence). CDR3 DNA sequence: TGTGCCAGCAGTCCACCTAGCGGGAGTACTAGCTCCTACGAGCAGTACTTC. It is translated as CASSPPSGSTSSYEQYF.

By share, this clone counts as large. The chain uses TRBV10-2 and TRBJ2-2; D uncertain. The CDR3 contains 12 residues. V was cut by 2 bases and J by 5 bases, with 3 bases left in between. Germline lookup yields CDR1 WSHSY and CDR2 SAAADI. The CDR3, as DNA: TGCGCCAGCAGTGAGCTTACCGGGGAGCTGTTTTTT. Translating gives CASSELTGELFF.

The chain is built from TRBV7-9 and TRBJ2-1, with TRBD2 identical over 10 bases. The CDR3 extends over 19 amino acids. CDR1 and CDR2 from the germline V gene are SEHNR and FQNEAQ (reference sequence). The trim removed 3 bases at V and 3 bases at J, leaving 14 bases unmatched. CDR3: CASSFTPGTSAGRYNEQFF. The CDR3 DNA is TGTGCCAGCAGCTTTACTCCCGGGACTAGCGCGGGGCGCTACAATGAGCAGTTCTTC.

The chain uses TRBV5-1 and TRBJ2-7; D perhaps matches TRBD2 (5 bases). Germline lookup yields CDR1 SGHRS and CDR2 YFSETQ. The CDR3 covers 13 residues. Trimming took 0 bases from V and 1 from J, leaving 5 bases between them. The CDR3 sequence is CASSLERSYEQYF. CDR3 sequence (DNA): TGCGCCAGCAGCTTGGAGCGGTCCTACGAGCAGTACTTC. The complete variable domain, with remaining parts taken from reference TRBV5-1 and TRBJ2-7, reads KAGVTQTPRYLIKTRGQQVTLSCSPISGHRSVSWYQQTPGQGLQFLFEYFSETQRNKGNFPGRFSGRQFSNSRSEMNVSTLELGDSALYLCASSLERSYEQYFGPGTRLTVT.

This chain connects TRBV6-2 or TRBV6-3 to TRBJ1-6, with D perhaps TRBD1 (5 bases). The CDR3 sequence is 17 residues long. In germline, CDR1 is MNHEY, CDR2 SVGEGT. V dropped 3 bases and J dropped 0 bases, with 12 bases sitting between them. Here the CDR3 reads CASSYNRGSSYNSPLHF. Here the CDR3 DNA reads TGTGCCAGCAGTTATAACCGGGGGAGCTCCTATAATTCACCCCTCCACTTT.

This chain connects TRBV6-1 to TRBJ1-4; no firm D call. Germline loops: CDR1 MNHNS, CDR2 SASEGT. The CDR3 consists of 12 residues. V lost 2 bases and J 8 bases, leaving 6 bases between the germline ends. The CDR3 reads CASSESGEKLFF. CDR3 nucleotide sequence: TGTGCCAGCAGTGAATCAGGAGAAAAACTGTTTTTT.

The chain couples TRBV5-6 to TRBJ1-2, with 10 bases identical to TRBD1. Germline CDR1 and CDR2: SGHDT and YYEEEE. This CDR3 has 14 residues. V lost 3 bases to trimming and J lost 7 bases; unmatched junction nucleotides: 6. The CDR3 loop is CASSSTGGSGGYTF. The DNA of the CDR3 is TGTGCCAGCAGCTCGACAGGGGGCTCTGGTGGCTACACCTTC.

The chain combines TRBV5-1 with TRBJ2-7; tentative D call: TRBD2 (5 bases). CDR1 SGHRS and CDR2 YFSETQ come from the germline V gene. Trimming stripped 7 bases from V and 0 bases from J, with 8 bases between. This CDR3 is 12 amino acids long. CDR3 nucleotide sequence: TGCGCCAGCGGGGAGAGCTCCTACGAGCAGTACTTC. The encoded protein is CASGESSYEQYF.